The T cell receptor beta chain under discussion was sequenced for a study of cytomegalovirus exposure and HLA in healthy donors. Notes on the study in general: Per a prior analysis, the majority of TCR beta V segments were productive roughly 87% or roughly 30% of the time. A later analysis appeared to link common viral pathogens to several of the most significant clusters.

As for this clone: Its antigen remains unknown.

V was cut by 6 bases and J by 0 bases, with 17 bases left in between. Germline V lookup: CDR1 KGHSH, CDR2 LQKENI. The CDR3 loop spans 16 amino acids. Use of 60 Vbeta and 13 Jbeta primers characterized the PCR. Assay used: immunoSEQ multiplex PCR; TCRdb lists only in-frame clones, some missing. Of approximately 280,000 clones listed, about 90% are singletons. The chain is built from TRBV18 and TRBJ1-1; a possible D gene is TRBD1 (6 bases). The sample was PBMCs. The origin of this receptor is a woman aged 18-29 years in good health and CMV-seronegative. Written as DNA, the CDR3 is TGTGCCAGCTCCTCCCGGACAGTGAATGTGAACACTGAAGCTTTCTTT. This sequence encodes CASSSRTVNVNTEAFF.